The present TCR beta chain was sequenced within a study of tumor and adjacent non-tumor tissue in lung cancer. No cell sorting was done before RNA was extracted from the tissue. The V and J ends lost 7 bases and 3 bases, in that order; junction bases with no gene match: 9. CDR3 length: 16 residues. TCRbeta libraries were built with three rounds of nested PCR, modified from ARM-PCR. TCRdb re-analysed the multiplex PCR reads in MiXCR, keeping a single row per CDR3 protein. Among under 140,000 distinct CDR3 sequences listed, over 70% were seen once. In regard to this clonotype: It is likely a read error, because the conserved phenylalanine at the end of the CDR3 is missing.

Source material: lung tumor tissue. The TCR originated in a man aged 70-80 years with non-small cell lung cancer. The genes are TRBV12-3 or TRBV12-4 and TRBJ1-6; the match to TRBD1 covers 7 bases. The CDR3 coding sequence is TGTGCCAGCACCTCTGGGACAGAGGGCTATAATTCACCCCTCCACATT. Translation: CASTSGTEGYNSPLHI.